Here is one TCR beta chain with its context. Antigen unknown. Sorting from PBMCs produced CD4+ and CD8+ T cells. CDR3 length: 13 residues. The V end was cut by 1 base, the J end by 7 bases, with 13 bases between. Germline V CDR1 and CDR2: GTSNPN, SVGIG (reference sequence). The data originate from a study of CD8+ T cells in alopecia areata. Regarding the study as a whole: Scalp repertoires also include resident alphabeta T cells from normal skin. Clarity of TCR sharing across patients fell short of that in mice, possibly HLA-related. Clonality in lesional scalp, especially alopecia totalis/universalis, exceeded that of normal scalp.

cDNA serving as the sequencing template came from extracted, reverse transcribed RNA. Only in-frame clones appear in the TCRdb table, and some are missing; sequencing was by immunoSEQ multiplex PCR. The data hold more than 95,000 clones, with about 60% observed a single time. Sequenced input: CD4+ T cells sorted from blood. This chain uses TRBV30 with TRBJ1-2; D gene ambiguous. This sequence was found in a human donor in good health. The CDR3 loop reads CAWSEGGPGGYTF. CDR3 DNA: TGTGCCTGGAGTGAAGGCGGGCCCGGTGGCTACACCTTC.